This section outlines one TCR beta chain sequence together with its context. The data derive from a study of T-cell memory formation after mild COVID-19. Via MiXCR, TCRdb re-called the 5' RACE reads, giving one row per CDR3 protein. The sample lists approximately 400,000 distinct CDR3 sequences, roughly 18% occurring once. Germline loops: CDR1 MNHEY, CDR2 SVGEGT. This CDR3 has 15 amino acids. V lost 0 bases to trimming and J lost 4 bases, with 7 bases between them. The chain uses TRBV6-2 or TRBV6-3 and TRBJ2-6, with D perhaps TRBD1 (5 bases). Input material: PBMCs or a T cell subset sorted from them (not recorded which). The receptor comes from a man between 18 and 35 years old who had mild COVID-19 (a few samples of this study predate the infection). Cell type and time point are not known. CDR3 sequence: CASSYSSGGANVLTF. The CDR3 DNA is TGTGCCAGCAGTTACTCTTCAGGGGGGGCCAACGTCCTGACTTTC.